This TCR beta chain was recorded in a study of blood T cell repertoires in COVID-19. Study information: The United States, Italy and Spain supplied acute and convalescent COVID-19 samples. Sample material is recorded as cDNA or gDNA derived from T cells, B-cell-depleted T cells, or PBMCs.

Germline CDR1 is SGHDT and CDR2 is YYEEEE. With 2 bases clipped from V and 4 bases from J, the junction kept 2 bases outside the gene matches. The CDR3 length is 14 residues. In the original processing: Reference gene primer amplification yielded estimated nucleated cell counts. Only in-frame clones appear in the TCRdb table, and some are missing; sequencing was by immunoSEQ multiplex PCR. V and J calls and clone size are as listed in that table; D and trimming were resolved from the DNA. This table has about 70,000 clones, 75% to 85% appearing once. The chain uses TRBV5-6 and TRBJ1-2; 10 bases line up with TRBD1. Sample: peripheral blood. This TCR came from a woman aged 60-70 years with acute or convalescent COVID-19. This CDR3 reads CASSFGTGAYGYTF. The CDR3 bases are TGTGCCAGCAGCTTCGGGACAGGGGCCTATGGCTACACCTTC.